The clone carrying this TCR beta chain was seen at least ten times. V lost 2 bases, J lost 2 bases, and 9 bases lay in between. This CDR3 has 14 residues. This sample is part of a study of response to subunit inactivated influenza vaccine. TCRdb processed the RT-PCR reads anew with MiXCR; each CDR3 protein has one entry. This table holds a few hundred thousand distinct CDR3 sequences, around 11% found once. These sequences were also reported in another study, on T cells expressing NK-cell markers. That study adds: UMIs accompanied the 5'RACE template switching by which TCR beta cDNA was made. Sorted CD3+CD56+NKG2C+, CD3+CD56+NKG2C- and CD3+CD56-NKG2C+ T-cell subsets were beta-chain profiled. Roughly 6 of the donors carried dominant NKG2C+ clonotypes that took up about 1.0-7.5% of their CD8+ T cells.

Specimen: PBMCs from blood, collected on the day of vaccination. This TCR was sampled from a man between 45 and 60 years old who received an inactivated influenza vaccine. The chain has TRBV12-3 or TRBV12-4 and TRBJ2-5; D remains unclear. CDR3 DNA: TGTGCCAGCAGTTTAATGGTCAGGCAAGAGACCCAGTACTTC. Its protein product is CASSLMVRQETQYF.